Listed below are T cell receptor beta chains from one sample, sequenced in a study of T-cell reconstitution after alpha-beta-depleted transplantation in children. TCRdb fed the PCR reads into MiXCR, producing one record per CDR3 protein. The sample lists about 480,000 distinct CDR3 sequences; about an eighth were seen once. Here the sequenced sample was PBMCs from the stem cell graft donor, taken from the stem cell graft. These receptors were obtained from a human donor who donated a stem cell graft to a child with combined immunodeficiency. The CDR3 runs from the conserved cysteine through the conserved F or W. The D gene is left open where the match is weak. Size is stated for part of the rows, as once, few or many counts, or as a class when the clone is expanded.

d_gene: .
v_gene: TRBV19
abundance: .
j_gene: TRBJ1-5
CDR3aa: CASSSRGLGQPQHF
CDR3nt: TGTGCCAGTAGTAGTAGGGGGTTGGGTCAGCCCCAGCATTTT

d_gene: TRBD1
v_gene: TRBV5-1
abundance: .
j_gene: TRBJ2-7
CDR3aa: CASSAPRGATGHEQYF
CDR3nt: TGCGCCAGCAGCGCACCCCGAGGGGCGACAGGGCACGAGCAGTACTTC

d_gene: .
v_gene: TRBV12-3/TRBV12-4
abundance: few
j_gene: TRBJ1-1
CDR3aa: CASSSRTQLNTEAFF
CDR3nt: TGTGCCAGCAGTTCCCGGACCCAATTAAACACTGAAGCTTTCTTT

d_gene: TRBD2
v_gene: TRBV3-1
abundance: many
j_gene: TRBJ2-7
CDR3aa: CASSTLGGGYEQYF
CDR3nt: TGTGCCAGCAGCACACTTGGCGGGGGCTACGAGCAGTACTTC

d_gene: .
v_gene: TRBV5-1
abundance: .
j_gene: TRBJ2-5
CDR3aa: CASSLTGAEKETQYF
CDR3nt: TGCGCCAGCTCCCTGACGGGGGCCGAGAAAGAGACCCAGTACTTC

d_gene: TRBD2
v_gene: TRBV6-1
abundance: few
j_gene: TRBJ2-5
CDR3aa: CASSPGTSGPGTQYF
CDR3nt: TGTGCCAGCAGTCCCGGGACTAGCGGCCCGGGGACCCAGTACTTC

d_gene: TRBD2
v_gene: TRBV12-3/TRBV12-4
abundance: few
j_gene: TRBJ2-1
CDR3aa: CASSFGTSGLEQFF
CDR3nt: TGTGCCAGCAGTTTCGGTACTAGCGGACTCGAGCAGTTCTTC

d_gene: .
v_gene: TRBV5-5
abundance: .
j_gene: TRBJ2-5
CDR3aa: CASSSVYWTREFQETQYF
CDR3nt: TGTGCCAGCAGCTCGGTGTATTGGACCCGGGAATTCCAAGAGACCCAGTACTTC

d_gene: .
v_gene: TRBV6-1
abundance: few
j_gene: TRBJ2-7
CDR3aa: CASSEWVVEVGEQYF
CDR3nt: TGTGCCAGCAGTGAATGGGTAGTGGAGGTAGGGGAGCAGTACTTC

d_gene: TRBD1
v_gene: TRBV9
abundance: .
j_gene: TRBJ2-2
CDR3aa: CASSARGQFTWELFF
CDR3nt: TGTGCCAGCAGCGCAAGGGGACAGTTCACCTGGGAGCTGTTTTTT

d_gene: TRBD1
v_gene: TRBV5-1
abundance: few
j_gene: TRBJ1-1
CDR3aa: CASSFTGVGTEAFF
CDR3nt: TGCGCCAGCAGCTTTACAGGGGTAGGCACTGAAGCTTTCTTT

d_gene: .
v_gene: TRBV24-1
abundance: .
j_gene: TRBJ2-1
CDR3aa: CATSDLTSLHNEQFF
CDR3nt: TGTGCCACCAGTGATCTAACTAGCCTACACAATGAGCAGTTCTTC

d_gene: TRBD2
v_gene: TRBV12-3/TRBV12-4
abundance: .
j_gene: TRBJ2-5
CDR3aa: CASSSTSGGPQETQYF
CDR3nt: TGTGCCAGCAGTTCGACTAGCGGGGGGCCCCAAGAGACCCAGTACTTC

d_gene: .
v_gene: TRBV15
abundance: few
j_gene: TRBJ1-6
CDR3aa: CATSRDRGNSPLHF
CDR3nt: TGTGCCACCAGCAGAGATCGGGGGAATTCACCCCTCCACTTT

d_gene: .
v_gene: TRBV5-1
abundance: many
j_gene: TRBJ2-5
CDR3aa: CASSFLAQETQYF
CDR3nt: TGCGCCAGCAGCTTTCTGGCCCAAGAGACCCAGTACTTC

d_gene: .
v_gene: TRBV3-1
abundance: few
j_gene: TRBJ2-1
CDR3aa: CASSQASVTEQFF
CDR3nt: TGTGCCAGCAGCCAAGCCTCGGTCACTGAGCAGTTCTTC

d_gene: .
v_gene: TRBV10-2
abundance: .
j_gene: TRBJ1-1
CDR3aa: CASSFSGTEAFF
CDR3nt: TGCGCCAGTTCTTTCAGCGGCACTGAAGCTTTCTTT

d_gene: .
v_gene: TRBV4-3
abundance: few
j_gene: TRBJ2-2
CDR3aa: CASSQSRDTGELFF
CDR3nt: TGCGCCAGCAGCCAAAGCAGGGACACCGGGGAGCTGTTTTTT

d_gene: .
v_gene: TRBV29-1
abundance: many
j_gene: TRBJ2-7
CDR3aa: CSVEDSASPSYEQYF
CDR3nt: TGCAGCGTTGAAGATAGTGCTAGCCCGTCCTACGAGCAGTACTTC

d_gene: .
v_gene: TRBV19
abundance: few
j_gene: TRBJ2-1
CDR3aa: CASSKASRNNEQFF
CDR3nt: TGTGCCAGTAGTAAGGCTAGCCGAAACAATGAGCAGTTCTTC

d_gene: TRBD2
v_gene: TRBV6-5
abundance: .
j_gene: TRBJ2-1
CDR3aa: CASSYSRLGLADYNEQFF
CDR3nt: TGTGCCAGCAGTTACTCAAGACTGGGACTAGCGGATTACAATGAGCAGTTCTTC

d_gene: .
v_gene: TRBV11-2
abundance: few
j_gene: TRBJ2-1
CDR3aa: CASSLGGLIEQFF
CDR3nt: TGTGCCAGCAGCTTAGGCGGACTTATAGAGCAGTTCTTC